This T cell receptor (beta chain) was captured by sequencing in a study of cytotoxic CD8 clonotypes in ibrutinib-treated CLL. Study background: Among patients, some 24 responded partially and 2 completely; roughly 15 then stayed remitted and around 12 progressed after median around 70 months.

This CDR3 has 16 residues. Per germline, CDR1 MDHEN and CDR2 SYDVKM. V lost 4 bases, J lost 7 bases, and 11 bases stayed unmatched. PBMCs that had been cryopreserved were the source of 1.5 to 2 micrograms of genomic DNA for TCR beta libraries. The assay was immunoSEQ multiplex PCR, and TCRdb's table has in-frame clones only and misses some. Here the sample spans roughly 9,000 clones, around 70% being singletons. Sequenced material: PBMCs, taken before ibrutinib treatment. The receptor comes from a human donor with chronic lymphocytic leukemia. The V and J genes are TRBV28 and TRBJ1-3, with TRBD1 matching 9 bases. This CDR3 reads CASSSPTGTGWNTIYF. DNA of the CDR3: TGTGCCAGCAGTTCTCCAACCGGGACAGGGTGGAACACCATATATTTT.